The sample holds a few counts of the clone carrying this T cell receptor beta chain. Its antigen is still unknown. The CDR3 loop spans 13 amino acids. V lost 5 bases, J lost 7 bases, and 14 bases lay in between. Germline V gives CDR1 SGHTA, CDR2 FQGNSA. This sample is drawn from a study of response to subunit inactivated influenza vaccine. General study points: Each seasonal influenza vaccination, the authors suggested, recruits few new T cells.

From the RT-PCR reads, TCRdb called clonotypes with MiXCR, one entry per CDR3 protein. Among under 500,000 distinct CDR3 sequences listed, about 10% were seen once. The input for sequencing was PBMCs from blood, taken 45 days after vaccination. The TCR comes from a man aged 50 to 59 who received an inactivated influenza vaccine. The J gene is TRBJ2-5, the V gene TRBV7-2; TRBD2 is a possible D gene (6 bases). The CDR3 loop is CASSRGALGTQYF. In DNA form, the CDR3 reads TGTGCCAGCAGCCGCGGGGCCCTTGGGACCCAGTACTTC.